The 31 T cell receptor beta chains below come from one sample, sequenced in a study of cytomegalovirus exposure and HLA in healthy donors. PCR used 60 Vbeta primers and 13 Jbeta primers. Measured with immunoSEQ multiplex PCR; TCRdb has only the in-frame clones, and not every one. Among fewer than 250,000 clones, roughly 79% were seen once, and the ten largest hold 1.5% to 2%. Sequenced sample: PBMCs. These receptors were taken from a male donor in good health and CMV-seronegative.

This clone was detected only once. CDR3 region: CASSQDGGVGGYTF. The CDR3 DNA reads TGCGCCAGCAGCCAAGACGGAGGGGTAGGAGGCTACACCTTC. The rearrangement joins TRBV4-1 to TRBJ1-2; D is possibly TRBD1 (5 bases). The CDR3 is 14 residues long. The germline V gene encodes CDR1 MGHRA and CDR2 YSYEKL. V dropped 0 bases and J dropped 8 bases, with 13 bases sitting between them.

The rearrangement uses TRBV6-6 and TRBJ2-1, with D maybe TRBD2 (6 bases). Trimming left V 6 bases short and J 0 bases short, with 12 bases between. The CDR3 spans 15 residues. The germline CDR1 and CDR2 sequences are MNHNY and SVGAGI (reference sequence). The CDR3 DNA reads as TGTGCCAGCAGGGGACTCCGAGTCTCCTACAATGAGCAGTTCTTC. Its protein is CASRGLRVSYNEQFF.

The chain employs TRBV9 and TRBJ2-7, with 10 bases lining up with TRBD1. Germline V gene data show CDR1 as SGDLS and CDR2 as YYNGEE. The V gene end was trimmed by 4 bases and the J gene end by 5 bases; junction bases not matched to a gene: 12. This CDR3 has 16 residues. As DNA, the CDR3 is TGTGCCAGCAGCACGAACCCGGGACAGGGGTACCACGAGCAGTACTTC. Translated: CASSTNPGQGYHEQYF.

The gene calls are TRBV18 and TRBJ2-7; D not certain. Germline-derived CDR1 and CDR2 are KGHSH and LQKENI. The CDR3 runs 15 residues. V dropped 2 bases and J dropped 5 bases, with 16 bases sitting between them. CDR3 bases: TGTGCCAGCTCACCAAGTGAGGCCGGCCGGAACGAGCAGTACTTC. Its translation: CASSPSEAGRNEQYF.

This clone was picked up a small number of times. J is TRBJ1-1 and V is TRBV27; D is uncertain. Germline CDR1 and CDR2: MNHEY and SMNVEV (reference sequence). Trimming took off 5 bases at V and 3 bases at J, with 13 bases between the two ends. CDR3 length: 14 residues. The DNA for the CDR3 is TGTGCCAGCAGTCTAGCCCCCGGGGACACTGAAGCTTTCTTT. Protein sequence: CASSLAPGDTEAFF.

The V call is TRBV9, the J call TRBJ2-7; the match to TRBD1 covers 8 bases. The germline CDR1 and CDR2 sequences are SGDLS and YYNGEE. The CDR3 is 15 amino acids. The V and J ends lost 0 bases and 3 bases, in that order; junction bases with no gene match: 5. CDR3 DNA: TGTGCCAGCAGCGTAGGGCAGGGGGCAGGCTACGAGCAGTACTTC. This gives the protein CASSVGQGAGYEQYF. Full variable domain (remainder filled in from reference TRBV9 and TRBJ2-7): DSGVTQTPKHLITATGQRVTLRCSPRSGDLSVYWYQQSLDQGLQFLIQYYNGEERAKGNILERFSAQQFPDLHSELNLSSLELGDSALYFCASSVGQGAGYEQYFGPGTRLTVT.

In its sample, this clone was seen a few times. V is TRBV5-1 and J is TRBJ2-2, with D possibly matching TRBD1 (6 bases). V lost 5 bases and J lost 2, with 13 bases in between. This CDR3 spans 15 amino acids. CDR1 is SGHRS and CDR2 is YFSETQ in the germline V gene. CDR3: CASRIQGSNTGELFF. Written as DNA, the CDR3 is TGCGCCAGCAGAATACAGGGAAGTAACACCGGGGAGCTGTTTTTT.

The chain recombines TRBV6-5 with TRBJ2-7, with a tentative D call TRBD2 (5 bases). Trimming removed 3 bases at V and 5 bases at J, with 14 bases between. The germline V gene encodes CDR1 MNHEY and CDR2 SVGAGI. The CDR3 is 14 residues long. The CDR3 nucleotides are TGTGCCAGCAGTTATAGAGCGGAGGACGACGAGCAGTACTTC. It translates to CASSYRAEDDEQYF.

This clone has only one observation. The chain carries TRBV2 and TRBJ2-7, with a possible D match to TRBD1 (6 bases). CDR3 length: 16 amino acids. Germline CDR1 reads SNHLY; CDR2 reads FYNNEI. Between the trimmed V and J ends, which lost 1 base and 4 bases, there was a span of 17 bases. The CDR3 protein is CASSEGWQGSRYEQYF. CDR3 DNA: TGTGCCAGCAGTGAAGGGTGGCAGGGGAGCCGATACGAGCAGTACTTC.

V and J are TRBV28 and TRBJ1-1, with D perhaps TRBD1 (5 bases). Trimming cost V 5 bases and J 7 bases, with 17 bases left between them. The CDR3 totals 14 residues. Germline values: CDR1 MDHEN, CDR2 SYDVKM. This CDR3 is CASSISRVRVEAFF. Written as DNA, the CDR3 is TGTGCCAGCAGTATCAGCAGGGTAAGGGTTGAAGCTTTCTTT.

The chain couples TRBV5-1 to TRBJ1-3, with TRBD1 identical over 10 bases. Germline CDR1 and CDR2: SGHRS and YFSETQ. Losses at the gene ends were 0 bases for V and 2 bases for J; bases not matched to a gene: 2. The CDR3 length is 16 residues. The CDR3 spells CASSLAGQGAGNTIYF. DNA of the CDR3: TGCGCCAGCAGCTTGGCCGGACAGGGGGCTGGAAACACCATATATTTT.

V gene TRBV5-1 combines with J gene TRBJ2-3, with 7 nucleotides matching TRBD2. After removal of 1 base from V and 2 bases from J, the junction contained 13 bases not matched to a gene. There are 18 residues in the CDR3. Germline CDR1 reads SGHRS; CDR2 reads YFSETQ. CDR3 nucleotide sequence: TGCGCCAGCAGCTTGACCCCCCAAAGAGCGGGGCTCACAGATACGCAGTATTTT. It codes for CASSLTPQRAGLTDTQYF.

This clone has only one observation. The rearrangement uses TRBV27 and TRBJ1-1; D unclear. Trimming shortened V by 10 bases and J by 1 base, and 16 bases separated the two germline ends. Germline assignment: CDR1 MNHEY and CDR2 SMNVEV (reference sequence). The CDR3 length is 14 residues. CDR3 region: CATSQTYKNTEAFF. The CDR3, as DNA: TGTGCCACCTCTCAAACTTATAAGAACACTGAAGCTTTCTTT.

Turning to this clone: This sample also contains other DNA sequences that code for the same CDR3. The V and J genes are TRBV15 and TRBJ2-5, with TRBD1 matching 7 bases. CDR3 length: 15 amino acids. Germline V gene data show CDR1 as LNHNV and CDR2 as YYDKDF (reference sequence). With V trimmed by 0 bases and J by 2 bases, 3 bases remained unmatched. For the CDR3, the DNA is TGTGCCACCAGCAGAGATCGGGGACAGCAAGAGACCCAGTACTTC. Translating gives CATSRDRGQQETQYF.

The V gene is TRBV29-1, the J gene TRBJ1-2; D is possibly TRBD1 (5 bases). This CDR3 region has 18 residues. Per germline, CDR1 SQVTM and CDR2 ANQGSEA. The V gene lost 0 bases and the J gene lost 2 bases, with 22 bases spanning the gap. The CDR3 loop reads CSVEDMGVGEGSNYGYTF. The CDR3 nucleotides are TGCAGCGTTGAAGATATGGGCGTGGGGGAGGGGTCAAACTATGGCTACACCTTC.

The CDR3 region has the DNA TGTGCCAGTAGTAGTCTAGGAGGGACAGATACGCAGTATTTT. This translates into CASSSLGGTDTQYF. The gene calls are TRBV19 and TRBJ2-3, with TRBD2 as a possible D gene (6 bases). This CDR3 comprises 14 residues. Per the germline V gene, CDR1 is LNHDA and CDR2 is SQIVND (reference sequence). The V end was cut by 4 bases, the J end by 3 bases, with 11 bases between.

The CDR3 here is CASSLVGGALGYTF. The DNA of the CDR3 is TGTGCCAGCAGCTTGGTTGGGGGGGCGCTTGGCTACACCTTC. The V gene is TRBV5-5, the J gene TRBJ1-2; D might be TRBD1 (6 bases). Germline V lookup: CDR1 SGHKS, CDR2 YYEKEE (reference sequence). The CDR3 totals 14 residues. Trimming removed 0 bases at V and 7 bases at J, with 13 bases between.

This sequence joins TRBV13 and TRBJ2-3; 8 positions match TRBD1. This CDR3 is built from 15 residues. V was clipped by 5 bases and J by 3 bases; unmatched bases: 7. CDR1 and CDR2 (germline): PRHDT, FYEKMQ (reference sequence). The CDR3 loop is CASSERTGWTDTQYF. The CDR3 nucleotides are TGTGCCAGCAGCGAAAGGACAGGGTGGACAGATACGCAGTATTTT.

V usage is TRBV18 and J usage is TRBJ1-1; 9 bases agree with TRBD1. V was clipped by 11 bases and J by 5 bases; unmatched bases: 6. Germline CDR1 KGHSH, CDR2 LQKENI. The CDR3 loop spans 12 amino acids. The CDR3 loop is CAGRDRVTEAFF. The CDR3 coding sequence is TGTGCCGGCCGGGACAGGGTAACTGAAGCTTTCTTT.

This clone was detected a few times. The chain uses TRBV12-2 and TRBJ1-2; the table names TRBD1, a call not compared with the DNA. TRBV12-2 is a documented pseudogene. The CDR3 is 12 amino acids. The CDR3 bases are TGTGCAAGTCGCCTAGGCCAGGGTGGCTACACCTTC. Protein: CASRLGQGGYTF.

DNA for the CDR3: TGTGCCAGCAGTTACTGGACTAGCGGGGGCACAGATACGCAGTATTTT. Translation gives CASSYWTSGGTDTQYF. The chain links TRBV6-5 to TRBJ2-3; 12 nucleotides align to TRBD2. J lost 1 base, V lost 1 base, and 0 bases had no gene match. This CDR3 has 16 residues. CDR1 is MNHEY and CDR2 is SVGAGI in the germline V gene.

The chain carries TRBV27 and TRBJ2-7; 9 nucleotides line up with TRBD1. This CDR3 has 14 residues. Germline CDR1 and CDR2: MNHEY and SMNVEV (reference sequence). Losses at the gene ends were 6 bases for V and 2 bases for J; bases not matched to a gene: 5. CDR3 protein: CASRPRTGAYEQYF. DNA of the CDR3: TGTGCCAGCAGACCGCGGACAGGGGCCTACGAGCAGTACTTC.

Turning to this clone: In the same sample, other DNA sequences code for this CDR3. V is TRBV5-6 and J is TRBJ1-1; D ambiguous. V was shortened by 0 bases and J by 1 base, with 4 bases between the two germline ends. Germline CDR1 SGHDT, CDR2 YYEEEE. The CDR3 has 13 residues. CDR3 sequence (DNA): TGTGCCAGCAGCTTGGCCGGGAACACTGAAGCTTTCTTT. Translation: CASSLAGNTEAFF.

The chain uses TRBV5-5 and TRBJ2-3; D remains unclear. CDR3 length: 14 residues. Per the germline V gene, CDR1 is SGHKS and CDR2 is YYEKEE (reference sequence). V lost 3 bases and J lost 4, with 12 bases in between. The CDR3: CASSSEPHSDTQYF. The CDR3 nucleotides are TGTGCCAGCAGCTCCGAACCCCACTCAGATACGCAGTATTTT.

This clone was seen once. The J gene is TRBJ2-7, the V gene TRBV27; 11 bases map to TRBD2. The V gene end was trimmed by 7 bases and the J gene end by 2 bases; junction bases not matched to a gene: 13. Germline lookup yields CDR1 MNHEY and CDR2 SMNVEV (reference sequence). This CDR3 has 17 residues. The CDR3 reads CASTPTSGDGSPYEQYF. DNA of the CDR3: TGTGCCAGCACCCCGACTAGCGGGGACGGGAGTCCCTACGAGCAGTACTTC.

The chain has TRBV30 and TRBJ2-1; unclear D gene. The CDR3 is 11 amino acids. Germline CDR1 is GTSNPN and CDR2 is SVGIG (reference sequence). The V end was cut by 1 base, the J end by 8 bases, with 6 bases between. The CDR3 spells CAWSERDEQFF. The DNA for the CDR3 is TGTGCCTGGAGTGAAAGAGATGAGCAGTTCTTC.

As regards this clone: One end of the junction is discordant with germline, which a read error may explain. This chain uses TRBV4-3 with TRBJ1-2; 7 bases match TRBD1. CDR3 length: 13 residues. Germline V gene sequence: CDR1 LGHNA, CDR2 YSLEER. The CDR3 nucleotides read TGCGCCAGCAGCCCTGGGACAGCCTATGGCTGCACCTTC. Its translation is CASSPGTAYGCTF.

This chain uses TRBV6-5 with TRBJ1-1; a possible D gene is TRBD1 (5 bases). The CDR3 consists of 16 residues. V lost 0 bases, J lost 11 bases, and 22 bases lay in between. Germline assignment: CDR1 MNHEY and CDR2 SVGAGI. CDR3 sequence: CASSYSGSGSSSGAFF. The DNA for the CDR3 is TGTGCCAGCAGTTACTCGGGGTCAGGGTCGTCATCTGGCGCTTTCTTT.

V is TRBV2 and J is TRBJ2-5; tentative D call: TRBD2 (6 bases). The germline V gene has CDR1 SNHLY and CDR2 FYNNEI. This CDR3 has 13 residues. V lost 7 bases, J lost 4 bases, and 13 bases lay in between. In nucleotides, the CDR3 is TGTGCCAGCAAGGTGGGGGGAAGAGAGACCCAGTACTTC. This sequence encodes CASKVGGRETQYF.

The chain uses TRBV6-5 and TRBJ1-2; 9 nucleotides align to TRBD1. V lost 5 bases, J lost 7 bases, and 8 bases stayed unmatched. The CDR3 extends over 14 amino acids. Germline V CDR1 and CDR2: MNHEY, SVGAGI. The CDR3 loop reads CASSGQGNFGGYTF. CDR3 coding DNA: TGTGCCAGCAGTGGACAGGGGAACTTTGGTGGCTACACCTTC.

This clone was picked up a small number of times. The rearrangement uses TRBV5-1 and TRBJ1-1, with 8 nucleotides matching TRBD1. The germline V gene has CDR1 SGHRS and CDR2 YFSETQ. Germline trimming cut 3 bases from V and 0 bases from J; bases unmatched to any gene: 4. This CDR3 comprises 15 residues. The CDR3 DNA is TGCGCCAGCAGCTCCCAGGGGGCTTTGAACACTGAAGCTTTCTTT. This sequence encodes CASSSQGALNTEAFF.